This TCR beta chain is from a study of T cell responses to AZD1222 COVID-19 vaccine. Broader study findings: Baseline serostatus was positive in only a handful of AZD1222 recipients.

TCRdb keeps only in-frame clones here, not all; method: immunoSEQ multiplex PCR. The sample consists of about 160,000 clones, roughly 86% of them appearing once. Losses at the gene ends were 1 base for V and 3 bases for J; bases not matched to a gene: 1. Germline CDR1 LGHDT, CDR2 YNNKEL (reference sequence). The CDR3 runs 15 residues. As concerns this clone: Its antigen is still unknown.

The sample consisted of peripheral blood, taken on day 0 of AZD1222 vaccination. This chain connects TRBV3-1 (or the pseudogene TRBV3-2) to TRBJ1-4; 8 nucleotides line up with TRBD1. The source of this sequence is an adult in good health. The chain's CDR3 is CASSQVGQANEKLFF. Written as DNA, the CDR3 is TGTGCCAGCAGCCAAGTGGGACAGGCTAATGAAAAACTGTTTTTT.